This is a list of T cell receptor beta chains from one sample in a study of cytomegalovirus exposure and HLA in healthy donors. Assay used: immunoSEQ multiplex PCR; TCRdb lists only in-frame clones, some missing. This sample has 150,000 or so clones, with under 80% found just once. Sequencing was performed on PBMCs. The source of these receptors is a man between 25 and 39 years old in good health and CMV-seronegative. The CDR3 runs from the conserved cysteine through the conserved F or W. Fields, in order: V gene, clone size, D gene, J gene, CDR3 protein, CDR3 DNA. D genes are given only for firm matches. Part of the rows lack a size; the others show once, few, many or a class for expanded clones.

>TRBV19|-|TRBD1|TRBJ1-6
CASSRQGTYNSPLHF
TGTGCCAGTAGTAGACAGGGCACCTATAATTCACCCCTCCACTTT
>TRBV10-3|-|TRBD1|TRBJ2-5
CAISAKGQGETQYF
TGTGCCATCAGTGCAAAGGGACAGGGAGAGACCCAGTACTTC
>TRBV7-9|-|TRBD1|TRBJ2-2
CASSFRTGLALNTGELFF
TGTGCCAGCAGCTTCCGGACAGGCTTGGCCTTGAACACCGGGGAGCTGTTTTTT
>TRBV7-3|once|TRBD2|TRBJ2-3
CASSPWGSGGSDTQYF
TGTGCCAGCAGCCCGTGGGGTAGCGGGGGGTCAGATACGCAGTATTTT
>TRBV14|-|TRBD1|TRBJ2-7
CASSQGVAGGSYEQYF
TGTGCCAGCAGTCAAGGGGTGGCAGGGGGCTCCTACGAGCAGTACTTC
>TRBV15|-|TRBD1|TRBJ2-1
CATSRPRQGLNNEQFF
TGTGCCACCAGCAGACCCCGACAGGGGCTAAACAATGAGCAGTTCTTC
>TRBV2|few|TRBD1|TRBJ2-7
CASRGTGGPYEQYF
TGTGCCAGCAGGGGGACAGGGGGCCCCTACGAGCAGTACTTC
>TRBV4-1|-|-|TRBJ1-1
CASRGEAGTEAFF
TGCGCCAGCAGGGGGGAAGCGGGCACTGAAGCTTTCTTT
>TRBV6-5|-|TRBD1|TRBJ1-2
CASSYKRGLGGYTF
TGTGCCAGCAGTTACAAGAGGGGGCTTGGTGGCTACACCTTC
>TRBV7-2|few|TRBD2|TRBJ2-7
CASSLSLAGAYEQYF
TGTGCCAGCAGCCTCTCTCTAGCGGGGGCCTACGAGCAGTACTTC
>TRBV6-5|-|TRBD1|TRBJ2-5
CASSYLRTGGAETQYF
TGTGCCAGCAGTTATCTACGGACAGGGGGCGCCGAGACCCAGTACTTC
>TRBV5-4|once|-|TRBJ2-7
CASSLVGAWEQYF
TGTGCCAGCAGCTTGGTAGGGGCTTGGGAGCAGTACTTC
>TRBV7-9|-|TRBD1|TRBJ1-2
CASSLEGQGRDGYTF
TGTGCCAGCAGCTTAGAGGGACAGGGTAGAGACGGCTACACCTTC
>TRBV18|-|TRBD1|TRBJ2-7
CASSPPRTGSPYEQYF
TGTGCCAGCTCACCACCGAGGACAGGGAGCCCCTACGAGCAGTACTTC
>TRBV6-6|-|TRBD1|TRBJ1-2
CASSSAAGGYGYTF
TGTGCCAGCAGCTCCGCTGCAGGGGGGTATGGCTACACCTTC
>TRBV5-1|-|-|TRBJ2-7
CASSPRDTIEQYF
TGCGCCAGCAGCCCACGGGACACTATCGAGCAGTACTTC
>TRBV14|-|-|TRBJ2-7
CASSQSNWQGHYEQYF
TGTGCCAGCAGCCAATCTAATTGGCAGGGTCATTACGAGCAGTACTTC
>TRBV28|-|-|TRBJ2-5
CASSAPGETQYF
TGTGCCAGCAGTGCCCCCGGTGAGACCCAGTACTTC
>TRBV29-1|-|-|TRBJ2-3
CSVLVGGPADTQYF
TGCAGCGTACTAGTGGGGGGGCCGGCAGATACGCAGTATTTT
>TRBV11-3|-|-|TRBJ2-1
CASSLGRQANEQFF
TGTGCCAGCAGCTTAGGCCGACAGGCGAATGAGCAGTTCTTC
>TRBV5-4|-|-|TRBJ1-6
CASSLVGQASSSPLHF
TGTGCCAGCAGCTTGGTCGGTCAGGCTTCTTCCTCACCCCTCCACTTT
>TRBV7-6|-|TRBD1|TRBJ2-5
CASSIRDRGETQYF
TGTGCCAGCAGCATCCGGGACAGAGGGGAGACCCAGTACTTC
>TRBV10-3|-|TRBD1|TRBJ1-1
CAISPTGADTEAFF
TGTGCCATCAGCCCGACAGGGGCGGACACTGAAGCTTTCTTT
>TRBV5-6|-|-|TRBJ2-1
CASSLGGGAYNEQFF
TGTGCCAGCAGCTTGGGTGGGGGCGCCTACAATGAGCAGTTCTTC
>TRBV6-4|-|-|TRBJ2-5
CASSDSAGETQYF
TGTGCCAGCAGTGACTCTGCAGGGGAGACCCAGTACTTC
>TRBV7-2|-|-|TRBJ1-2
CASSLGGRGYTF
TGTGCCAGCAGCTTAGGAGGGCGGGGCTACACCTTC
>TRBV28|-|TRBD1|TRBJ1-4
CASSLPPTTGENEKLFF
TGTGCCAGCAGTTTGCCCCCAACGACAGGGGAGAATGAAAAACTGTTTTTT
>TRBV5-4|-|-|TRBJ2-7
CASRPLTGDPSYEQYF
TGTGCCAGCAGACCCCTTACGGGGGACCCTTCCTACGAGCAGTACTTC
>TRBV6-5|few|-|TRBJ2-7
CASRPTGFSLEQYF
TGTGCCAGCAGACCCACAGGGTTTTCTCTCGAGCAGTACTTC
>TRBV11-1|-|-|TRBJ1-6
CASTEGDSPLHF
TGTGCCAGCACCGAGGGGGATTCACCCCTCCACTTT
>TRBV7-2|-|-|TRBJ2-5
CASSLARAWRSETQYF
TGTGCCAGCAGCTTAGCAAGAGCCTGGAGGAGCGAGACCCAGTACTTC
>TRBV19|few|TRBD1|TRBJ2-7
CASSQGTGGEQYF
TGTGCCAGTAGTCAGGGGACAGGGGGCGAGCAGTACTTC
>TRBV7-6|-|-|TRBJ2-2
CASSIQGGTGELFF
TGTGCCAGCAGCATTCAGGGAGGCACCGGGGAGCTGTTTTTT
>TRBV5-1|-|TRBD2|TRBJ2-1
CASSPTPGLAGGEQFF
TGCGCCAGCAGCCCCACTCCGGGACTAGCGGGGGGTGAGCAGTTCTTC
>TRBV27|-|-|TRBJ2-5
CASSLAGRGETQYF
TGTGCCAGCAGTTTAGCAGGCAGGGGAGAGACCCAGTACTTC
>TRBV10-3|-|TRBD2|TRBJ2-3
CAISERTSSPDTQYF
TGTGCCATCAGTGAGAGGACTAGCTCTCCAGATACGCAGTATTTT
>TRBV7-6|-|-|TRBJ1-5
CASSPSGVGNQPQHF
TGTGCCAGCAGCCCCAGCGGGGTGGGCAATCAGCCCCAGCATTTT
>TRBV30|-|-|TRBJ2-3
CAWVRTGTDTQYF
TGTGCCTGGGTAAGGACAGGCACAGATACGCAGTATTTT
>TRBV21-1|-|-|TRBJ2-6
CASSPRQGQGGANVLTF
TGTGCCAGCAGTCCTAGACAGGGACAGGGTGGGGCCAACGTCCTGACTTTC
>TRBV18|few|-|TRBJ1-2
CASSLEREDGYTF
TGTGCCAGCTCGCTCGAAAGGGAGGATGGCTACACCTTC
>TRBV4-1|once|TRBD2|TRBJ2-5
CASSPETSGVDEETQYF
TGCGCCAGCAGCCCCGAGACTAGCGGGGTGGATGAGGAGACCCAGTACTTC
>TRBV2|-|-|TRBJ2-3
CASSEARTDTQYF
TGTGCCAGCAGTGAAGCGCGAACAGATACGCAGTATTTT
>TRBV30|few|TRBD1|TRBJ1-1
CAWSLGQGEAFF
TGTGCCTGGTCCCTCGGACAGGGTGAAGCTTTCTTT
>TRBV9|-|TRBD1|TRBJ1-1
CASSAGQGSDAEAFF
TGTGCCAGCAGCGCAGGACAGGGGTCAGATGCTGAAGCTTTCTTT
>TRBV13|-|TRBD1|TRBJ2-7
CASSPTGQENYEQYF
TGTGCCAGCAGCCCGACGGGACAGGAGAACTACGAGCAGTACTTC
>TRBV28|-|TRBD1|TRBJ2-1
CASRGQGNANEQFF
TGTGCCAGCAGGGGACAGGGGAACGCCAATGAGCAGTTCTTC
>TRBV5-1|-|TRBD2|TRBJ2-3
CASRLAGSGITDTQYF
TGCGCCAGCAGACTAGCGGGGAGCGGAATCACAGATACGCAGTATTTT
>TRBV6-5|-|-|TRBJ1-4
CASSPGGVHEKLFF
TGTGCCAGCAGTCCCGGCGGGGTTCACGAAAAACTGTTTTTT
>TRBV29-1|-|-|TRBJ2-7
CSVGGRTGLDEQYF
TGCAGCGTTGGGGGACGAACAGGGCTAGACGAGCAGTACTTC
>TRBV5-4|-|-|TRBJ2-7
CASSRGTQDYEQYF
TGTGCCAGCAGCCGCGGGACGCAGGACTACGAGCAGTACTTC
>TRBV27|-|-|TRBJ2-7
CASSAGTAAYEQYF
TGTGCCAGCAGTGCGGGGACAGCCGCCTACGAGCAGTACTTC
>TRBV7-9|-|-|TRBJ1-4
CASSLGGSTNEKLFF
TGTGCCAGCAGCTTAGGAGGGTCAACTAATGAAAAACTGTTTTTT
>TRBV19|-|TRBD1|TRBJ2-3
CASSGDRGLDTQYF
TGTGCCAGCAGTGGGGACAGGGGGTTAGATACGCAGTATTTT
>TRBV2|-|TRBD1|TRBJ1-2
CASSVGTGSRGYTF
TGTGCCAGCAGTGTCGGGACAGGGAGCCGTGGCTACACCTTC
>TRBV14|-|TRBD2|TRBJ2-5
CASSLLSGGQETQYF
TGTGCCAGCAGCCTTCTTAGCGGGGGCCAAGAGACCCAGTACTTC